Sequencing of this T cell receptor (beta chain) was carried out in a study of cytomegalovirus exposure and HLA in healthy donors. Donors sampled were nominally healthy, though unrecorded immune exposures were likely. With respect to this clone: The antigen remains unidentified.

Germline CDR1 and CDR2: SGHRS and YFSETQ. CDR3 size: 13 residues. The germline V and J ends were trimmed by 6 bases and 8 bases, with 17 bases remaining between them. General study results and limits: According to a later analysis, most TCR beta chains associated with CMV appeared HLA-restricted.

It was with 60 Vbeta and 13 Jbeta primers that the PCR ran. Profiled with immunoSEQ multiplex PCR; TCRdb holds only in-frame clones, not every one. The top ten clones hold about 2.6% of a sample with 90,000 to 120,000 clones, about 79% of them seen once. The chain is built from TRBV5-1 and TRBJ1-2, with D possibly matching TRBD1 (5 bases). This TCR came from a man aged 50 to 59 in good health and CMV-seropositive. The sequencing input was PBMCs. CDR3 nucleotide sequence: TGCGCCAGCACCCCGGGGGGACCGGACGGCTACACCTTC. As protein: CASTPGGPDGYTF.